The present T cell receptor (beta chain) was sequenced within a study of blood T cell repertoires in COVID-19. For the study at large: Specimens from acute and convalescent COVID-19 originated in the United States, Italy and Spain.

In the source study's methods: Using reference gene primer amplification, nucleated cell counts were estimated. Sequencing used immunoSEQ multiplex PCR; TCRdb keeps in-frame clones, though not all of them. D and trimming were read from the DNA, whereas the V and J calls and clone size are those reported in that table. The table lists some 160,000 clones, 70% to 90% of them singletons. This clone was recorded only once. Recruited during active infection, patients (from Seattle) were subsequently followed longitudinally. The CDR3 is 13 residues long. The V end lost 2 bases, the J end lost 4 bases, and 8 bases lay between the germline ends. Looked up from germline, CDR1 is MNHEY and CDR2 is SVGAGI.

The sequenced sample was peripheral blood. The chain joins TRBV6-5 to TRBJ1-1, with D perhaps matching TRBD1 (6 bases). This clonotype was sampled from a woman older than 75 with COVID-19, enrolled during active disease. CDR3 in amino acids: CASSYPGATEAFF. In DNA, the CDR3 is TGTGCCAGCAGTTACCCAGGGGCCACTGAAGCTTTCTTT.